The rows below give T cell receptor beta chains drawn from one sample of a study of molecular identifiers for immune sequencing clone quantification. TCRdb processed the PCR reads anew with MiXCR; each CDR3 protein has one entry. Of hundreds of thousands of distinct CDR3 sequences detected, less than 30% appear once; the ten largest clones hold 0.7% to 0.95%. The sample comprised naive CD8+ T cells from blood, with Jurkat cell RNA spiked in. All receptors come from a human donor in good health. Some libraries in this study had Jurkat cell RNA spiked in. The CDR3 runs from the conserved cysteine through the conserved F or W. D genes are given only for firm matches. Clone size appears in some rows only: once, few, many, or a class for an expanded clone.

j_call d_call clone_size v_call cdr3_nt cdr3_aa
TRBJ2-3 TRBD2 few TRBV7-6 TGTGCCAGCAGCTTAGATAGCGGGGGAACCACAGATACGCAGTATTTT CASSLDSGGTTDTQYF
TRBJ1-6 NA NA TRBV27 TGTGCCAGCAGTTGGGGGTCGTACGGTTTCAGTAATTCACCCCTCCACTTT CASSWGSYGFSNSPLHF
TRBJ1-2 NA NA TRBV4-3 TGCGCCAGCAGCCAAGAGAGGTGGCAGATCTATGGCTACACCTTC CASSQERWQIYGYTF
TRBJ2-5 NA NA TRBV6-2/TRBV6-3 TGTGCCAGACCGGAGACCCAGTACTTC CARPETQYF
TRBJ2-2 TRBD2 few TRBV20-1 TGCAGTGCTAGGAGTCTAGCGGGGTATACCGGGGAGCTGTTTTTT CSARSLAGYTGELFF
TRBJ2-7 TRBD1 few TRBV18 TGTGCCAGCTCACCAGGCCCGGGACAGCTCTCCTACGAGCAGTACTTC CASSPGPGQLSYEQYF
TRBJ2-7 TRBD2 few TRBV11-2 TGTGCCAGCAGCTCCCGACTAGCGGGATTAGCCTACGAGCAGTACTTC CASSSRLAGLAYEQYF
TRBJ2-2 TRBD1 few TRBV27 TGTGCCAGCACCCTTCTGTGGGACAGGACGAACACCGGGGAGCTGTTTTTT CASTLLWDRTNTGELFF
TRBJ2-5 NA NA TRBV7-6 TGTGCCAGCAGCTACGCTACCGGGAAACAAGAGACCCAGTACTTC CASSYATGKQETQYF
TRBJ2-1 TRBD2 few TRBV29-1 TGCAGCGTCCATGGGACTAGCGGGAGCTCCTACAATGAGCAGTTCTTC CSVHGTSGSSYNEQFF
TRBJ1-1 TRBD1 many TRBV28 TGTGCCAGCAGCCAATACAGGGGGGGAAACACTGAAGCTTTCTTT CASSQYRGGNTEAFF
TRBJ1-5 NA NA TRBV19 TGTGCCAGTATAGGGGGAAATCAGCCCCAGCATTTT CASIGGNQPQHF
TRBJ1-1 NA few TRBV6-2/TRBV6-3 TGTGCCAGCAGTTACTTCCGAACAACCTACACTGAAGCTTTCTTT CASSYFRTTYTEAFF
TRBJ2-3 NA NA TRBV4-3 TGCGCCAGCAGCATCGGGCCTAGCCCGGCAGATACGCAGTATTTT CASSIGPSPADTQYF
TRBJ2-7 NA many TRBV11-2 TGTGCCAGCAGCTTAGACCGGGAAAAGGGGTACGAGCAGTACTTC CASSLDREKGYEQYF
TRBJ2-7 NA many TRBV28 TGTGCCAGCAGTACCCGACCAAACTCCTACGAGCAGTACTTC CASSTRPNSYEQYF
TRBJ2-3 TRBD2 many TRBV29-1 TGCAGCGTTGAGTTAGTGACGGGAGGATTCACAGATACGCAGTATTTT CSVELVTGGFTDTQYF
TRBJ2-7 NA few TRBV30 TGTGCCTGGAGTTCGCTCAGCTACGAGCAGTACTTC CAWSSLSYEQYF